This T cell receptor beta chain was retrieved from a study of blood T cells in healthy people across ages. Combining a sample-barcoded 5' primer with a J-beta primer mix, a second PCR ran for roughly 7 to 12 cycles. All samples gave at least 2.5 million CDR3-containing paired-end reads. From the 5' RACE reads, TCRdb called clonotypes with MiXCR, one entry per CDR3 protein. The sample gives 700,000 to 950,000 distinct CDR3 sequences, 35% to 45% of which show up once; 20% to 25% is in the top ten. In germline, CDR1 is DFQATT, CDR2 SNEGSKA (reference sequence). This CDR3 has 12 amino acids. Trimming cost V 4 bases and J 2 bases, with 9 bases left between them.

The V call is TRBV20-1, the J call TRBJ2-7, with unresolved D. The clonotype comes from a woman in her sixties or seventies in good health. Sequenced sample: blood. The CDR3 is CSANSPPYEQYF. The CDR3, as DNA: TGCAGTGCTAACAGCCCCCCCTACGAGCAGTACTTC.